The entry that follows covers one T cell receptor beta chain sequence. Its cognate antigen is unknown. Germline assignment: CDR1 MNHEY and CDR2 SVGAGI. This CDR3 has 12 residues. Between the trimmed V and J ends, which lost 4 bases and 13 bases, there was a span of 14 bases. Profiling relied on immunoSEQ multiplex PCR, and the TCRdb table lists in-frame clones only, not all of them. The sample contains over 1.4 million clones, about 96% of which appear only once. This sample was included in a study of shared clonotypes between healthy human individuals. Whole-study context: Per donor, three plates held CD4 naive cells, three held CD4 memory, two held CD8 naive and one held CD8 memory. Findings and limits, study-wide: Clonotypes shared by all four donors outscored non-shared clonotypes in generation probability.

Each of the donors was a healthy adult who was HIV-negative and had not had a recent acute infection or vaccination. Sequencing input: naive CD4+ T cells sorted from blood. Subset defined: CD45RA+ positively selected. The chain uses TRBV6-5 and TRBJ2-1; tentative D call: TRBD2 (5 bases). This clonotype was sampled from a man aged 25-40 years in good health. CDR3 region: CASSSDLGRQFF. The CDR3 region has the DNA TGTGCCAGCAGTTCCGACTTAGGGAGACAGTTCTTC.